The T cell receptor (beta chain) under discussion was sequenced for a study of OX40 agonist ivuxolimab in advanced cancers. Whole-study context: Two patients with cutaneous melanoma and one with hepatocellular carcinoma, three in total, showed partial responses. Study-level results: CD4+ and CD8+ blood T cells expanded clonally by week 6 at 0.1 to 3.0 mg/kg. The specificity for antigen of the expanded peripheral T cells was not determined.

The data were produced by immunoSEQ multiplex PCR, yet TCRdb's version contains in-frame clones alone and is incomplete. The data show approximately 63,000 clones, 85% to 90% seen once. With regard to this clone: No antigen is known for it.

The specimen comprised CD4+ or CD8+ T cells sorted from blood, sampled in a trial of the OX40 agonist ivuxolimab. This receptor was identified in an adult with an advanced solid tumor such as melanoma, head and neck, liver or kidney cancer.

As DNA, the CDR3 is TGTGCCAGCAGCTCTTCGGGGGGAACCTACAATGAGCAGTTCTTC. It encodes CASSSSGGTYNEQFF. The chain recombines TRBV7-8 with TRBJ2-1; TRBD2 matches 7 bases. Germline values: CDR1 SGHVS, CDR2 FQNEAQ. With 4 bases clipped from V and 2 bases from J, the junction kept 5 bases outside the gene matches. This CDR3 region has 15 residues.